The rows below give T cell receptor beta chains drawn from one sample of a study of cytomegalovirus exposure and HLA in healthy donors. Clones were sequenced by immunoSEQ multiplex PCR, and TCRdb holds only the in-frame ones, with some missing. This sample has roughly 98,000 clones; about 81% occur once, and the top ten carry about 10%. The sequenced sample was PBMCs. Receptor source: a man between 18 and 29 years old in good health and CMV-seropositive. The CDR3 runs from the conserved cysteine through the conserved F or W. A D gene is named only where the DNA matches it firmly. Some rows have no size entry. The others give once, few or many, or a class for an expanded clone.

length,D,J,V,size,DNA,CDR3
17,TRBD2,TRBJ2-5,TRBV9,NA,TGTGCCAGCAGCGTAGGGCTAGCGGGGGTTTACCAAGAGACCCAGTACTTC,CASSVGLAGVYQETQYF
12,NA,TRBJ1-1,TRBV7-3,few,TGTGCCAGTGGGAGGGATGGGGGTGAAGCTTTCTTT,CASGRDGGEAFF
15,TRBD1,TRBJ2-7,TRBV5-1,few,TGCGCCAGCAGCACCGAGGACAGGGCTCCGTACGAGCAGTACTTC,CASSTEDRAPYEQYF
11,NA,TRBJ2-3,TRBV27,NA,TGTGCCACCACAGTTTTAAATACGCAGTATTTT,CATTVLNTQYF
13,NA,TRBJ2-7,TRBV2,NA,TGTGCCACCTCGGGACTGGGGTGGTACGAGCAGTACTTC,CATSGLGWYEQYF
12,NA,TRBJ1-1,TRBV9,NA,TGTGCCAGCAGCGCAGGGAACGCTGAAGCTTTCTTT,CASSAGNAEAFF
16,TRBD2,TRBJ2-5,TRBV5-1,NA,TGCGCCAGCAGCTTGGTACTAGCGGGGGCCCAAGAGACCCAGTACTTC,CASSLVLAGAQETQYF
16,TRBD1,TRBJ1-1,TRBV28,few,TGTGCCAGCAGTGAGACAGGGAATGGACGGCCCACTGAAGCTTTCTTT,CASSETGNGRPTEAFF
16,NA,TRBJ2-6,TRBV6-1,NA,TGTGCCAGCAGTGACGTAGGAGGGGTTGGGGCCAACGTCCTGACTTTC,CASSDVGGVGANVLTF
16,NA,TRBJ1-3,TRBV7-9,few,TGTGCCAGCAGCAAATCTAGTGTATACTCTGGAAACACCATATATTTT,CASSKSSVYSGNTIYF
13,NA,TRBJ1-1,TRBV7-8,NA,TGTGCCAGCAGCGTAGGACAGTTGACTGAAGCTTTCTTT,CASSVGQLTEAFF
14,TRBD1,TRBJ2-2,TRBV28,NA,TGTGCCAGCCTGGGACAGCAAAATACCGGGGAGCTGTTTTTT,CASLGQQNTGELFF
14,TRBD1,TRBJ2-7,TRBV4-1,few,TGCGCCAGCAGCCGAGGGACAGGGGAGGGCGAGCAGTACTTC,CASSRGTGEGEQYF
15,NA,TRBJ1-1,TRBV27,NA,TGTGCCAGCAGTTTATCGATGGGCCGGGGGACTGAAGCTTTCTTT,CASSLSMGRGTEAFF
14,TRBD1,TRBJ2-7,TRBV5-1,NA,TGCGCCAGCAGTTCCGGGACAGGGTCCTACGAGCAGTACTTC,CASSSGTGSYEQYF
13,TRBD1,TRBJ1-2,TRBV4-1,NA,TGCGCCAGCAGCCAACGGACAGGGTACGGCTACACCTTC,CASSQRTGYGYTF
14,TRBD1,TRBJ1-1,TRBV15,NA,TGTGCCACCAGCGCGGAGGGGGCAGACACTGAAGCTTTCTTT,CATSAEGADTEAFF
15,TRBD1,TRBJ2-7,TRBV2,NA,TGTGCCAGCAGTGTAAACCCGGGACAGACCTACGAGCAGTACTTC,CASSVNPGQTYEQYF
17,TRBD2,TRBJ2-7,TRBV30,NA,TGTGCCTGGAGTCCCCGACTAGGGCTAGCGGGCTCCTACGAGCAGTACTTC,CAWSPRLGLAGSYEQYF
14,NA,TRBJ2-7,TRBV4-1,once,TGCGCCAGCAGTCCTCCACTCGCGACCTACGAGCAGTACTTC,CASSPPLATYEQYF
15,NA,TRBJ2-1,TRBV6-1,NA,TGTGCCAGCAGTGAACCAAGGGGAGGCTACAATGAGCAGTTCTTC,CASSEPRGGYNEQFF
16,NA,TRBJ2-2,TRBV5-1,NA,TGCGCCAGCAGCTTGGTTCACGGACGAGGGACCGGGGAGCTGTTTTTT,CASSLVHGRGTGELFF
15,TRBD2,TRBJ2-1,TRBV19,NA,TGTGCCAGTAGTATACTAGCGGGGGGTGGGTATGGGCAGTTCTTC,CASSILAGGGYGQFF
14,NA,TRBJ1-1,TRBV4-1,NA,TGCGCCAGCAGCCAAGATTTGGCCCCTACTGAAGCTTTCTTT,CASSQDLAPTEAFF
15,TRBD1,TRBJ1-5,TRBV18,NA,TGTGCCAGCTCACCGGGACAGGGGGCGGGCCAGCCCCAGCATTTT,CASSPGQGAGQPQHF
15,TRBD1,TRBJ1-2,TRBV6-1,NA,TGTGCCAGCGGTAAAAAAGGGACAGTTAACTATGGCTACACCTTC,CASGKKGTVNYGYTF
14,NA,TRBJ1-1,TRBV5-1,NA,TGCGCCAGCAGCTTTCGAGGTGCGCAAACTGAAGCTTTCTTT,CASSFRGAQTEAFF
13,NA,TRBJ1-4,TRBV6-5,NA,TGTGCCAGCAGTGAACAGGGTTGGGAAAAACTGTTTTTT,CASSEQGWEKLFF
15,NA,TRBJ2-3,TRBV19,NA,TGTGCCAGTAGTAGGAGTAGCGGCAGCACAGATACGCAGTATTTT,CASSRSSGSTDTQYF
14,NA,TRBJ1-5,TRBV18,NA,TGTGCCAGCTCACCACCGGGAGGGGATCAGCCCCAGCATTTT,CASSPPGGDQPQHF
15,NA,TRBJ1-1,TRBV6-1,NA,TGTGCCAGCAGTGACAGGGGATGGGCGAACACTGAAGCTTTCTTT,CASSDRGWANTEAFF
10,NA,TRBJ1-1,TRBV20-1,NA,TGCAGTGTCCTCGGTACTGAAGCTTTCTTT,CSVLGTEAFF
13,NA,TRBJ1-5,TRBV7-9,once,TGTGCCAGCAGCTTAAGTGAGAGTCAGCCCCAGCATTTT,CASSLSESQPQHF
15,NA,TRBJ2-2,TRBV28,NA,TGTGCCAGCAGTTTAGGGAGCAGGAACACCGGGGAGCTGTTTTTT,CASSLGSRNTGELFF
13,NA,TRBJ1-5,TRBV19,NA,TGTGCCAGTAGTCAGGGGCGCAATCAGCCCCAGCATTTT,CASSQGRNQPQHF
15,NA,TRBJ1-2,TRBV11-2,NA,TGTGCCAGCAGCTTACAAATTACACCTAACTATGGCTACACCTTC,CASSLQITPNYGYTF
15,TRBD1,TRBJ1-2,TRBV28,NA,TGTGCCAGCAGCCGAGGGGACAGGGGTAACTATGGCTACACCTTC,CASSRGDRGNYGYTF
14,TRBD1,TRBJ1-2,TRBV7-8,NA,TGTGCCAGCACCCTCGACAGGGTGAAAGGCGGCTACACCTTC,CASTLDRVKGGYTF
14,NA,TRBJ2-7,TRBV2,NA,TGTGCCAGCAGCGGCGACACGTTCTCCTACGAGCAGTACTTC,CASSGDTFSYEQYF
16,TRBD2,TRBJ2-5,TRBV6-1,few,TGTGCCAGCAGTGAAGAAATCGTCGGGGGGCAAGAGACCCAGTACTTC,CASSEEIVGGQETQYF
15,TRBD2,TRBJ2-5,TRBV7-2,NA,TGTGCCAGCAGCCGCGTTGCGGGGGGGCCGGAGACCCAGTACTTC,CASSRVAGGPETQYF
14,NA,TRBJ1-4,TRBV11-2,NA,TGTGCCAGCAGCCCAATTCGGGATAATGAAAAACTGTTTTTT,CASSPIRDNEKLFF
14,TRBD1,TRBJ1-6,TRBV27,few,TGTGCCAGCAAGAGACAGGGCGGAGGTTCACCCCTCCACTTT,CASKRQGGGSPLHF
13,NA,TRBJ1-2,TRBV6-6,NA,TGTGCCAGCAGTTACGAGGGAGGCTATGGCTACACCTTC,CASSYEGGYGYTF
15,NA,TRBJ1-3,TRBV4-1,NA,TGCGCCAGCAGCCAAGGGCCAGGCTCTGGAAACACCATATATTTT,CASSQGPGSGNTIYF
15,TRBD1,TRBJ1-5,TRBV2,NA,TGTGCCAGCAGCTCGAGGACAGGGAGCAATCAGCCCCAGCATTTT,CASSSRTGSNQPQHF
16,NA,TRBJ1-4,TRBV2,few,TGTGCCAGCAGTAGGGGCCCAAAAGTCACTAATGAAAAACTGTTTTTT,CASSRGPKVTNEKLFF
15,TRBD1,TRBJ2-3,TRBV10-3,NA,TGTGCCATCAGCGGGGACAGGGGGCCTACAGATACGCAGTATTTT,CAISGDRGPTDTQYF
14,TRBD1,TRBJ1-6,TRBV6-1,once,TGTGCCAGCAGTACAGGGGGCATCTTATCACCCCTCCACTTT,CASSTGGILSPLHF
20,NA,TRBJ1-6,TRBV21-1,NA,TGTGCCAGCAGCAGGGCTTGGGGCATTGCGGAATTGGGGCTTAATTCACCCCTCCACTTT,CASSRAWGIAELGLNSPLHF
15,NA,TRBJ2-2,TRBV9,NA,TGTGCCAGCAGGGGAGGGGGGCACAACACCGGGGAGCTGTTTTTT,CASRGGGHNTGELFF
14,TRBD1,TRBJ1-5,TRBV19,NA,TGTGCCAGTAGTCCGACAGGGAGTAATCAGCCCCAGCATTTT,CASSPTGSNQPQHF